This T cell receptor (beta chain) originates from a study of immune evolution from preneoplasia to lung adenocarcinoma. Two lung cancer pathologists independently confirmed each histologic diagnosis. This CDR3 region has 16 residues. Trimming stripped 5 bases from V and 7 bases from J, with 19 bases between. Per germline, CDR1 SGHRS and CDR2 YFSETQ. Data came from immunoSEQ multiplex PCR; TCRdb stores just in-frame clones and leaves some out. The table records 11,000 to 15,000 clones, about 82% of them present only once. The TCR was taken from a person aged 70 to 79 with lung adenocarcinoma. The chain joins TRBV5-1 to TRBJ1-6; a possible D gene is TRBD1 (5 bases). The sample consisted of FFPE minimally invasive lung adenocarcinoma tissue. CDR3 sequence (DNA): TGCGCCAGCAGTTTGACGCAGGGACTCGGCAATTCACCCCTCCACTTT. This gives the protein CASSLTQGLGNSPLHF.